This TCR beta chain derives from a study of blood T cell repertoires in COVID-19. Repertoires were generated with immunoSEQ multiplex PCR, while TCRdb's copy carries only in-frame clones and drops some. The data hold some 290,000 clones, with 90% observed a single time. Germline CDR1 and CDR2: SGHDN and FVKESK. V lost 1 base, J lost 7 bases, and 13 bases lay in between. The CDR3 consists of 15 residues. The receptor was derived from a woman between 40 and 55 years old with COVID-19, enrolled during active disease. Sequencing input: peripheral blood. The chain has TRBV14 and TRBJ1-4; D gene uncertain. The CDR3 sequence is CASSQVWGGSEKLFF. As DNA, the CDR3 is TGTGCCAGCAGCCAAGTCTGGGGAGGGAGTGAAAAACTGTTTTTT.